The clone carrying this T cell receptor (beta chain) was seen a single time. Antigen: not known. The repertoire was sequenced with immunoSEQ multiplex PCR; TCRdb's copy has only in-frame clones and lacks some. The sample carries tens of thousands of clones, 70% to 90% recorded once. This specimen belongs to a study of regulatory and conventional T cells in RAG deficiency. The study's findings and limits: Other subsets showed 9 to 10-fold reductions, but Treg unique TCR beta sequences fell approximately 90-fold in these patients. Control T-cell subsets had markedly higher Shannon entropy and lower Simpson indices than RAG-deficient patients. Omenn patients showed >80% Treg-Tconv overlap and shorter CDR3 lengths.

Germline V gene lookup returns CDR1 MNHEY and CDR2 SMNVEV (reference sequence). With 3 bases removed from V and 3 bases from J, the gap between germline ends came to 12 bases. The CDR3 loop spans 15 amino acids. The same specimen was also included in a second study, on regulatory T cells. From that report: Amplification used 52 TRBV primers and 13 TRBJ primers.

The specimen was CD8+ T cells sorted from blood. V gene TRBV27 combines with J gene TRBJ2-1; tentative D call: TRBD1 (6 bases). The sequence was collected from a human donor in good health. The CDR3 DNA is TGTGCCAGCAGTTTGACCGGGACACACTACAATGAGCAGTTCTTC. Translating gives CASSLTGTHYNEQFF.